The present T cell receptor (beta chain) was sequenced within a study of CD8+ T cells in alopecia areata. Background on the study: C3H/HeJ graft donors with spontaneous alopecia, aged about 6-13 months, supplied skin that was transplanted onto female C3H/HeJ mice aged roughly 7-11 weeks.

This clone turned up a few times. Its matching antigen is unknown. Gene labels here are mouse ones. The missing CDR3 end, 3 residues past where the read stops, is filled in from the germline J gene. The sample's time point: mouse skin 6 weeks after grafting, around onset of hair loss. General study results and limits: Especially in alopecia totalis/universalis, lesional scalp showed greater clonality than normal scalp did.

Sequencing templates came from extracted RNA that was reverse transcribed into cDNA. Some clones are missing from TCRdb's copy, which holds only in-frame ones; the method was immunoSEQ multiplex PCR. There are 1,500 to 2,000 clones in the sample, none observed a single time. The CDR3 sequence is 15 residues long. Germline V lookup: CDR1 NNHNN, CDR2 SYGAGS (reference sequence). After removal of 3 bases from V and 4 bases from J, the junction contained 4 bases not matched to a gene. The receptor was derived from a C3H/HeJ mouse with alopecia areata. The strain's MHC haplotype is H2-k. The sequencing here drew on skin, taken at week 6. This chain joins TRBV13-2 and TRBJ1-6, with 7 bases aligning to TRBD1. TRBJ1-6 belongs to the ORF category, with a function that is uncertain. CDR3 in amino acids: CASGVPGQYNSPLYF. Incomplete CDR3 DNA: TGTGCCAGCGGTGTCCCGGGACAGTATAATTCGCCC.